A selection of T cell receptor beta chains follows, all from one sample in a study of vaccination and CD4 T cells after COVID-19. Their antigens are not known. TCRdb processed the PCR reads anew with MiXCR; each CDR3 protein has one entry. The table records about 12,000 distinct CDR3 sequences, 55% to 75% of them present only once. Sequencing was done on a sample of CD4+ T cells from blood, cultured in vitro. These receptor sequences come from a human donor who had recovered from COVID-19. CDR3s include the opening cysteine and the closing phenylalanine or tryptophan. The D gene is left open where the match is weak. The size of a clone is reported for some rows only, either as once, few or many, or as a class for expanded clones.

abundance,v_gene,d_gene,j_gene,CDR3aa,CDR3nt
once,TRBV2,.,TRBJ2-5,CASSGRQGATQYF,TGTGCCAGCAGTGGGAGGCAGGGTGCGACCCAGTACTTC
few,TRBV19,TRBD1,TRBJ1-5,CASKGTVNQPQHF,TGTGCCAGTAAAGGGACAGTCAATCAGCCCCAGCATTTT
.,TRBV27,TRBD1,TRBJ1-1,CASSLGGQGAEAFF,TGTGCCAGCAGTTTGGGCGGACAGGGGGCTGAAGCTTTCTTT
.,TRBV5-1,.,TRBJ2-3,CASSAGLSTDTQYF,TGCGCCAGCAGCGCGGGACTTAGCACAGATACGCAGTATTTT
.,TRBV12-3/TRBV12-4,TRBD1,TRBJ1-5,CASSLGGQGINQPQHF,TGTGCCAGCAGTTTGGGGGGACAGGGAATCAATCAGCCCCAGCATTTT
.,TRBV24-1,TRBD1,TRBJ2-2,CATSDRTGGNTGELFF,TGTGCCACCAGTGACCGGACAGGGGGCAACACCGGGGAGCTGTTTTTT
.,TRBV11-1,.,TRBJ1-1,CASSFGSSAVEAFF,TGTGCCAGCAGCTTTGGTTCGTCCGCAGTGGAAGCTTTCTTT
few,TRBV27,.,TRBJ2-7,CASSAGQSRTYEQYF,TGTGCCAGCAGTGCGGGCCAAAGCCGTACCTACGAGCAGTACTTC
.,TRBV18,TRBD2,TRBJ2-3,CASSRTSGSTDTQYF,TGTGCCAGCTCGCGGACTAGCGGGAGCACAGATACGCAGTATTTT
.,TRBV7-9,.,TRBJ2-3,CASAPEPGAGADTQYF,TGTGCCAGCGCGCCTGAACCCGGGGCCGGCGCAGATACGCAGTATTTT
.,TRBV2,TRBD1,TRBJ1-1,CASREGQANTEAFF,TGTGCCAGCAGGGAAGGACAGGCAAACACTGAAGCTTTCTTT
.,TRBV7-2,.,TRBJ2-7,CASSLPNRGYEQYF,TGTGCCAGCAGCTTACCCAACCGAGGCTACGAGCAGTACTTC
.,TRBV6-1,TRBD1,TRBJ2-7,CASCPRWDRRRLTYEQYF,TGTGCCAGCTGCCCCCGCTGGGACAGGAGACGATTAACCTACGAGCAGTACTTC
few,TRBV27,TRBD2,TRBJ2-1,CASSFRLAGESNEQFF,TGTGCCAGCAGTTTCCGACTAGCGGGAGAATCCAATGAGCAGTTCTTC
.,TRBV5-1,TRBD1,TRBJ1-1,CASSLGQPNTEAFF,TGCGCCAGCAGCCTGGGACAGCCGAACACTGAAGCTTTCTTT
.,TRBV7-2,.,TRBJ2-7,CASSSRGALGQYF,TGTGCCAGCAGTTCCCGAGGGGCTCTCGGGCAGTACTTC
.,TRBV7-8,TRBD1,TRBJ2-1,CASSPRDRGNEQFF,TGTGCCAGCAGCCCCCGGGACAGGGGCAATGAGCAGTTCTTC
few,TRBV7-8,TRBD1,TRBJ2-7,CASSLLRDRGQLPYEQYF,TGTGCCAGCAGCTTACTTCGGGACAGGGGTCAACTCCCCTACGAGCAGTACTTC
.,TRBV20-1,.,TRBJ1-6,CSVGAGDNSPLHF,TGCAGCGTCGGGGCAGGGGACAATTCACCCCTCCACTTT
.,TRBV28,.,TRBJ2-2,CASISRSTGELFF,TGTGCCAGCATTAGCAGATCCACCGGGGAGCTGTTTTTT
.,TRBV20-1,TRBD2,TRBJ2-1,CSASPLPASGGLNEQFF,TGCAGTGCTAGTCCCCTCCCCGCTAGCGGGGGACTCAATGAACAGTTCTTC
.,TRBV10-3,.,TRBJ2-5,CAISLGQETQYF,TGTGCCATCAGTTTAGGGCAAGAGACCCAGTACTTC
.,TRBV25-1,.,TRBJ2-7,CASSDMGYEQYF,TGTGCCAGCAGTGATATGGGTTACGAGCAGTACTTC
.,TRBV20-1,.,TRBJ1-5,CSARDRSSNQPQHF,TGCAGTGCTAGAGATAGGAGTAGCAATCAGCCCCAGCATTTT
.,TRBV12-3/TRBV12-4,.,TRBJ1-1,CASSLGPGNTEAFF,TGTGCCAGCAGTTTAGGGCCTGGGAACACTGAAGCTTTCTTT
few,TRBV28,.,TRBJ2-2,CASSLPHRVNTGELFF,TGTGCCAGCAGTTTACCCCACAGGGTGAACACCGGGGAGCTGTTTTTT
few,TRBV20-1,TRBD1,TRBJ2-2,CSASGTGTGNTGELFF,TGCAGTGCTAGTGGAACCGGGACAGGGAACACCGGGGAGCTGTTTTTT
.,TRBV24-1,.,TRBJ1-1,CATSGAGEGDTEAFF,TGTGCCACCAGTGGGGCCGGGGAGGGGGACACTGAAGCTTTCTTT
.,TRBV7-6,TRBD2,TRBJ2-1,CASSSPTSGGNNEQFF,TGTGCCAGCAGCTCTCCTACTAGCGGGGGAAACAATGAGCAGTTCTTC
.,TRBV15,TRBD2,TRBJ2-1,CATSRASGGADEQFF,TGTGCCACCAGCAGAGCCTCCGGGGGGGCCGATGAGCAGTTCTTC
.,TRBV7-3,.,TRBJ1-5,CASSSRPGTFLSMPQHF,TGTGCCAGCAGCTCCAGACCCGGGACATTTTTAAGCATGCCCCAGCATTTT
.,TRBV27,.,TRBJ1-5,CASRSLEQNNQPQHF,TGTGCCAGCAGGAGTTTAGAACAGAACAATCAGCCCCAGCATTTT
.,TRBV30,.,TRBJ1-2,CAWGLSGTIYTPVDGYTF,TGTGCCTGGGGGTTAAGCGGGACAATTTACACCCCGGTTGATGGCTACACCTTC
once,TRBV6-1,TRBD1,TRBJ2-7,CATAGRTGAYEQYF,TGTGCCACCGCCGGAAGGACAGGGGCCTACGAGCAGTACTTC
few,TRBV30,TRBD1,TRBJ1-5,CAWSVGQGANQPQHF,TGTGCCTGGAGTGTGGGACAGGGGGCCAATCAGCCCCAGCATTTT
.,TRBV5-1,.,TRBJ1-6,CASVRDGHNSPLHF,TGCGCCAGTGTCCGGGACGGACATAATTCACCCCTCCACTTT
.,TRBV7-2,.,TRBJ2-5,CASSPSWSGSQETQYF,TGTGCCAGCAGCCCTAGCTGGTCGGGTAGCCAAGAGACCCAGTACTTC
.,TRBV7-6,TRBD2,TRBJ2-7,CASSLGLVSYEQYF,TGTGCCAGCAGCCTGGGACTAGTCTCCTACGAGCAGTACTTC
.,TRBV20-1,.,TRBJ1-2,CSARDNREYGYTF,TGCAGTGCTAGAGACAACAGGGAATATGGCTACACCTTC
.,TRBV12-3/TRBV12-4,.,TRBJ1-6,CASSSGGRGSLYSPLHF,TGTGCCAGCAGTTCGGGGGGTCGCGGGTCCCTATATTCACCCCTCCACTTT
.,TRBV2,TRBD2,TRBJ2-7,CASLRTSGSYEQYF,TGTGCCAGCCTCAGGACTAGCGGGAGCTACGAGCAGTACTTC
.,TRBV6-1,TRBD1,TRBJ1-3,CASNGQGSSGNTIYF,TGTGCCAGCAATGGACAGGGTTCCTCTGGAAACACCATATATTTT